A selection of T cell receptor beta chains follows, all from one sample in a study of T cell responses to AZD1222 COVID-19 vaccine. Data came from immunoSEQ multiplex PCR; TCRdb stores just in-frame clones and leaves some out. There are around 150,000 clones in the sample; about 90% occur only once, and approximately 1.5% lies in the top ten. The sequenced sample was peripheral blood, obtained on day 0 of AZD1222 vaccination. These receptor sequences come from an adult in good health. Each CDR3 is given with its conserved first and last residue. Each record gives: CDR3 length, J gene, D gene, clone size, V gene, CDR3 DNA, CDR3 protein. D genes are given only for firm matches. Rows give clone size only sometimes, using once, few, many, or a class for an expanded clone.

14,TRBJ1-2,NA,NA,TRBV4-1,TGCGCCAGCAGCCAAGCCCAGGGTGGCTATGGCTACACCTTC,CASSQAQGGYGYTF
16,TRBJ1-2,NA,NA,TRBV11-2,TGTGCCAGCAGCTTAGGCCCCGGGGGTGGGGCCGGGGGCTACACCTTC,CASSLGPGGGAGGYTF
15,TRBJ1-3,NA,NA,TRBV6-5,TGTGCCAGCAGTTCTACTAGGGGATCTGGAAACACCATATATTTT,CASSSTRGSGNTIYF
16,TRBJ2-1,NA,NA,TRBV5-1,TGCGCCAGCAGCTTGGGTCGGGGGACAGTTTACAATGAGCAGTTCTTC,CASSLGRGTVYNEQFF
12,TRBJ1-2,NA,NA,TRBV7-9,TGTGCCAGCACCATCCCCGCGGGGGGCTACACCTTC,CASTIPAGGYTF
14,TRBJ2-3,NA,once,TRBV11-2,TGTGCCAGCAGCCGACCATCCGGAGCAGATACGCAGTATTTT,CASSRPSGADTQYF
15,TRBJ2-1,TRBD2,NA,TRBV20-1,TGCAGTGCTAGTATAGCGGGGGGCCCCGCTATGGAGCAGTTCTTC,CSASIAGGPAMEQFF
16,TRBJ2-3,NA,NA,TRBV27,TGTGCCAGCCCCCTTCACGGGACGACATTATTCGATACGCAGTATTTT,CASPLHGTTLFDTQYF
15,TRBJ2-1,NA,NA,TRBV4-3,TGCGCCAGCAGCCTGAGCCCCAGCTCCTACAATGAGCAGTTCTTC,CASSLSPSSYNEQFF
12,TRBJ1-1,NA,once,TRBV2,TGTGCCAGATCTCGCGTTAACACTGAAGCTTTCTTT,CARSRVNTEAFF
18,TRBJ2-2,NA,NA,TRBV5-1,TGCGCCAGCAGCTTGGGAGGTAATGCTGCGACGTACACCGGGGAGCTGTTTTTT,CASSLGGNAATYTGELFF
15,TRBJ2-1,TRBD2,NA,TRBV6-5,TGTGCCAGCCGCCTAGCGGGAGGCTCCTACAATGAGCAGTTCTTC,CASRLAGGSYNEQFF
14,TRBJ1-1,NA,NA,TRBV5-1,TGCGCCAGCAGCTTGGATGCGGGGAACACTGAAGCTTTCTTT,CASSLDAGNTEAFF
14,TRBJ1-6,NA,NA,TRBV6-4,TGTGCCAGCAGTGACGCGGCAGGGGATTCACCCCTCCACTTT,CASSDAAGDSPLHF
16,TRBJ1-2,NA,NA,TRBV5-1,TGCGCCAGCAGCTTTGCTACGAGGGGCAGGGACTATGGCTACACCTTC,CASSFATRGRDYGYTF
18,TRBJ2-2,TRBD2,NA,TRBV15,TGTGCCACCAGCGGGGGACTAGCGGGAACTCTGTACACCGGGGAGCTGTTTTTT,CATSGGLAGTLYTGELFF
13,TRBJ1-4,NA,NA,TRBV28,TGTGCCAGCAGTTTGGTAGGGAATGAAAAACTGTTTTTT,CASSLVGNEKLFF
14,TRBJ1-2,NA,NA,TRBV19,TGTGCCAGTACCATAGGCGGGCGGAACTATGGCTACACCTTC,CASTIGGRNYGYTF
12,TRBJ2-1,TRBD2,NA,TRBV30,TGTGCCTGGAGGGCTAGCGGCAATGAGCAGTTCTTC,CAWRASGNEQFF
12,TRBJ2-1,NA,NA,TRBV6-2/TRBV6-3,TGTGCCAGCAGTTACACCTTGTATGAGCAGTTCTTC,CASSYTLYEQFF
13,TRBJ1-2,TRBD1,few,TRBV28,TGTGCCAGCAGTTCTGGACAGGGAGGCGGCTACACCTTC,CASSSGQGGGYTF
13,TRBJ2-2,NA,few,TRBV6-4,TGTGCCAGCAGTGACCGGGACACCGGGGAGCTGTTTTTT,CASSDRDTGELFF
15,TRBJ1-4,TRBD1,once,TRBV6-4,TGTGCCAGCAGTGTGACGGGACAGCTTAATGAAAAACTGTTTTTT,CASSVTGQLNEKLFF
14,TRBJ2-3,TRBD1,NA,TRBV19,TGTGCCAGTAGGACAGGGCTAAGCACAGATACGCAGTATTTT,CASRTGLSTDTQYF
17,TRBJ2-3,TRBD2,NA,TRBV10-3,TGTGCCGTCGCCGGGACTAGCAGTGAGAAGAGCACAGATACGCAGTATTTT,CAVAGTSSEKSTDTQYF
16,TRBJ1-2,NA,NA,TRBV19,TGTGCCAGTAGTCCTTTCCGGGACGGGCGTAACTATGGCTACACCTTC,CASSPFRDGRNYGYTF
11,TRBJ2-1,NA,NA,TRBV7-2,TGTGCCAGCAGCACATACAATGAGCAGTTCTTC,CASSTYNEQFF
15,TRBJ1-5,NA,NA,TRBV6-5,TGTGCCAGCAACGCCCCCCATTATAGCAATCAGCCCCAGCATTTT,CASNAPHYSNQPQHF
12,TRBJ1-2,NA,NA,TRBV14,TGTGCCAGCAGCAGGGTCAACTATGGCTACACCTTC,CASSRVNYGYTF
13,TRBJ2-2,NA,NA,TRBV25-1,TGTGCCAGCTTGTCGACCGGGGACGGGGAGCTGTTTTTT,CASLSTGDGELFF
15,TRBJ2-5,TRBD2,NA,TRBV7-2,TGTGCCAGCAGCCCCCAAGCCCCGGGGGGAGAGACCCAGTACTTC,CASSPQAPGGETQYF
12,TRBJ2-7,NA,NA,TRBV2,TGTGCCAGCAGAGTACAGGTAAACGAGCAGTACTTC,CASRVQVNEQYF
15,TRBJ1-3,NA,NA,TRBV3-1/TRBV3-2,TGTGCCAGCAGCCTCCTAATGAAGGGTAAAAACACCATATATTTT,CASSLLMKGKNTIYF
17,TRBJ1-4,NA,NA,TRBV5-6,TGTGCCAGCAAGCCCCACGGCCCGGGGCCTAAGGGCGAAAAACTGTTTTTT,CASKPHGPGPKGEKLFF
16,TRBJ2-3,TRBD1,NA,TRBV24-1,TGTGCCACCAGTGACCCCGGGACAGGTGCCAGAGATACGCAGTATTTT,CATSDPGTGARDTQYF
15,TRBJ2-7,TRBD2,NA,TRBV6-5,TGTGCCAGCAGTTACCGTATCGGGAGGGCCTACGAGCAGTACTTC,CASSYRIGRAYEQYF
16,TRBJ1-1,NA,NA,TRBV27,TGTGCCAGCAGTTTATGGGTAGCCGAATTAGGCACTGAAGCTTTCTTT,CASSLWVAELGTEAFF
11,TRBJ1-1,NA,NA,TRBV6-5,TGTGCCAGCATAAGGAACACTGAAGCTTTCTTT,CASIRNTEAFF
17,TRBJ2-7,TRBD1,NA,TRBV28,TGTGCCAGCAGTTTAGAGGGACAGGGGGCAGGGAGATACGAGCAGTACTTC,CASSLEGQGAGRYEQYF
17,TRBJ2-3,NA,NA,TRBV10-3,TGTGCCATCAGTGACCCGGGGAGGCCTCGTGGCACAGATACGCAGTATTTT,CAISDPGRPRGTDTQYF
19,TRBJ2-2,NA,NA,TRBV20-1,TGCAGTGCTAGTACTAAACTACTGTCCAGAACAGGAAACACCGGGGAGCTGTTTTTT,CSASTKLLSRTGNTGELFF
15,TRBJ2-1,TRBD1,NA,TRBV7-2,TGTGCCAGCAGCTTTCGTCCCGGGACAGGGAACGAGCAGTTCTTC,CASSFRPGTGNEQFF
14,TRBJ1-2,NA,NA,TRBV6-5,TGTGCCAGCAGAAATCCCGGACGGCACTATGGCTACACCTTC,CASRNPGRHYGYTF
15,TRBJ2-7,TRBD2,NA,TRBV19,TGTGCCAGTAGTATCGTCGAGTCGGGGAGGGGCGAGCAGTACTTC,CASSIVESGRGEQYF
15,TRBJ1-5,NA,NA,TRBV7-2,TGTGCCAGCAGCCAATCCTCAGGGGGCAATCAGCCCCAGCATTTT,CASSQSSGGNQPQHF
10,TRBJ1-6,NA,NA,TRBV30,TGTGCCTGTTCTGGTTCACCCCTCCACTTT,CACSGSPLHF
17,TRBJ1-6,NA,NA,TRBV7-2,TGTGCCAGCAGCCAATCACTGACGAGCTCCTATAATTCACCCCTCCACTTT,CASSQSLTSSYNSPLHF
18,TRBJ1-3,NA,NA,TRBV2,TGTGCCAGCAGCCTAACGTTCCGAGACAGGCTCTCTGGAAACACCATATATTTT,CASSLTFRDRLSGNTIYF
16,TRBJ2-5,NA,NA,TRBV15,TGTGCCACCAGCAACCGCCGGGGCCTGTACCAAGAGACCCAGTACTTC,CATSNRRGLYQETQYF
16,TRBJ1-5,TRBD1,NA,TRBV5-5,TGTGCCAGCAGCTTGGCCTACAGGGGAGGACATCAGCCCCAGCATTTT,CASSLAYRGGHQPQHF
17,TRBJ2-7,TRBD2,NA,TRBV4-3,TGCGCCAGCAGCCCTATGCCCCCGACTAGCGGGGCCTACGAGCAGTACTTC,CASSPMPPTSGAYEQYF
14,TRBJ1-6,NA,NA,TRBV4-3,TGCGCCAGCAGCCAAGATTTCGGGGAATCACCCCTCCACTTT,CASSQDFGESPLHF
11,TRBJ1-2,NA,NA,TRBV20-1,TGCAGTGCTAGAGCAGTAAGGAGCTACACCTTC,CSARAVRSYTF